This passage covers 3 T cell receptor beta chains from one sample sequenced in a study of vaccination effects on CD4 cells after COVID-19. After expansion with viral peptide pools in the ViraFEST assay, antigen-specific CD4+ T cells were sequenced. CD4+ T cells were isolated after less than 13 days of culture. The person was diagnosed with PCR-confirmed SARS-CoV-2 infection between March and December 2020. Their target antigens are unknown. This table comes from immunoSEQ multiplex PCR, and its TCRdb copy is limited to in-frame clones, with some not included. This table has roughly 24,000 clones, 70% to 80% appearing once. Here the sequenced sample was CD4+ T cells from PBMCs cultured with SARS-CoV-2 spike peptides, taken before COVID-19 vaccination. The origin of the receptors is a human donor who had a prior SARS-CoV-2 infection.

The CDR3 protein is CASSHLGGKDYGYTF. The CDR3 DNA is TGTGCCAGCAGCCATCTTGGGGGGAAGGACTATGGCTACACCTTC. V gene TRBV9 combines with J gene TRBJ1-2; tentative D call: TRBD1 (5 bases). Between the trimmed V and J ends, which lost 4 bases and 3 bases, there was a span of 16 bases. Germline CDR1 is SGDLS and CDR2 is YYNGEE. The CDR3 spans 15 residues.

V gene TRBV5-1 combines with J gene TRBJ1-3; perhaps TRBD1 as D (5 bases). The CDR3 has 14 amino acids. Germline V gene data show CDR1 as SGHRS and CDR2 as YFSETQ. Trimming shortened V by 3 bases and J by 3 bases, and 10 bases separated the two germline ends. For the CDR3, the DNA is TGCGCCAGCAGCTCCGGGGGAATTGGAAACACCATATATTTT. Translating it yields CASSSGGIGNTIYF.

The chain links TRBV7-3 to TRBJ2-6, with D unresolved. The CDR3 runs 15 residues. Deletions cut 7 bases from V and 1 base from J, with 11 bases between. Looked up from germline, CDR1 is SGHTA and CDR2 is FQGTGA. CDR3 in amino acids: CASKLGLSGANVLTF. The DNA for the CDR3 is TGTGCCAGCAAGTTAGGATTGTCTGGGGCCAACGTCCTGACTTTC.